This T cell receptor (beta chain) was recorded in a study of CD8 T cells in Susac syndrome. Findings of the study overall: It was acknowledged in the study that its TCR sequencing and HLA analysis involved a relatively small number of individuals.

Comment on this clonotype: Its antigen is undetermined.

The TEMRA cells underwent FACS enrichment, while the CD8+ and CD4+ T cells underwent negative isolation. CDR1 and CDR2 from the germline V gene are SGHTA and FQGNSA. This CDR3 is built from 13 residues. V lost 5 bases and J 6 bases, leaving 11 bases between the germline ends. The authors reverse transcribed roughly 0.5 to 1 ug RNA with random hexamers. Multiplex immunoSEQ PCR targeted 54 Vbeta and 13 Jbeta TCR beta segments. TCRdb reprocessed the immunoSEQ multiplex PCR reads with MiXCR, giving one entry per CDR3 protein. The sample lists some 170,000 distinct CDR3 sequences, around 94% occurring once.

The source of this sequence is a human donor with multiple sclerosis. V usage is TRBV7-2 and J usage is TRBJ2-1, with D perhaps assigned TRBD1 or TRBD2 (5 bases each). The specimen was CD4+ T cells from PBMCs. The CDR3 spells CASSPGRPNEQFF. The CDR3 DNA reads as TGTGCCAGCAGCCCGGGACGGCCCAATGAGCAGTTCTTC.